Following are 27 T cell receptor beta chains from one sample sequenced in a study of PD-1 blockade in mismatch repair-deficient tumors. The method was immunoSEQ multiplex PCR; TCRdb's version includes in-frame clones alone and lacks a portion of them. The profile covers some 130,000 clones, with roughly 90% appearing a single time and approximately 12% taken by the ten largest. Sequencing used peripheral blood, obtained 70 to 73 weeks after starting pembrolizumab. The receptor source for this set is an adult with mismatch repair-deficient cancer.

The chain recombines TRBV11-3 with TRBJ2-7; TRBD2 aligns across 7 bases. Germline lookup yields CDR1 SGHNT and CDR2 YENEEA. V gave up 6 bases and J gave up 0 bases; unmatched junction bases: 5. This CDR3 spans 14 amino acids. CDR3: CASSRRDYSYEQYF. The CDR3 DNA reads as TGTGCCAGCAGTCGCCGGGACTACTCCTACGAGCAGTACTTC.

The V gene is TRBV6-1, the J gene TRBJ2-1; 8 positions match TRBD2. V gave up 2 bases and J gave up 8 bases; unmatched junction bases: 11. The germline V gene has CDR1 MNHNS and CDR2 SASEGT. This CDR3 comprises 16 residues. The CDR3: CASSEKSREGGYEQFF. CDR3 sequence (DNA): TGTGCCAGCAGTGAAAAGTCCCGGGAGGGTGGTTATGAGCAGTTCTTC.

This chain connects TRBV19 to TRBJ1-2; D may be TRBD1 (6 bases). The germline V gene has CDR1 LNHDA and CDR2 SQIVND (reference sequence). V lost 5 bases and J lost 5, with 9 bases in between. This CDR3 comprises 12 residues. CDR3 residues: CASSRQVYGYTF. The CDR3 DNA is TGTGCCAGTAGTCGACAGGTGTATGGCTACACCTTC.

The V call is TRBV28, the J call TRBJ2-1; 9 bases align to TRBD1. The germline CDR1 and CDR2 sequences are MDHEN and SYDVKM. With 3 bases clipped from V and 5 bases from J, the junction kept 11 bases outside the gene matches. The CDR3 consists of 17 residues. CDR3 in DNA: TGTGCCAGCAGTTTCCAAGGCACAGGGGGCATGCACAATGAGCAGTTCTTC. The encoded protein is CASSFQGTGGMHNEQFF.

The CDR3: CASSLGPTGAYEQYF. In DNA, the CDR3 is TGTGCCAGCAGCTTAGGCCCGACAGGGGCCTACGAGCAGTACTTC. The V call is TRBV13, the J call TRBJ2-7; 8 bases fit TRBD1. The germline V gene encodes CDR1 PRHDT and CDR2 FYEKMQ (reference sequence). The V segment lost 0 bases and the J segment 2 bases; nucleotides outside the gene matches: 3. The CDR3 sequence is 15 residues long.

The chain combines TRBV7-8 with TRBJ2-1; TRBD1 might be the D (5 bases). The CDR3 length is 14 residues. Per germline, CDR1 SGHVS and CDR2 FQNEAQ. V was shortened by 6 bases and J by 5 bases, with 14 bases between the two germline ends. CDR3 region: CASSLDGQNNEQFF. As DNA, the CDR3 is TGTGCCAGCAGTCTAGACGGACAAAACAATGAGCAGTTCTTC.

This chain links TRBV5-1 with TRBJ2-3; 7 bases fit TRBD2. From germline, CDR1 is SGHRS and CDR2 YFSETQ. Trimming cost V 1 base and J 2 bases; bases outside gene matches: 7. This CDR3 spans 16 amino acids. The CDR3 sequence: CASSLSPGGPTDTQYF. The CDR3 DNA follows: TGCGCCAGCAGCTTGAGTCCGGGAGGCCCCACAGATACGCAGTATTTT.

This clone was seen a single time. The chain is built from TRBV4-1 and TRBJ2-7; the match to TRBD1 covers 7 bases. The length of the CDR3 is 15 residues. The junction had 6 bases not matched to a gene; V was cut back by 2 bases and J by 2 bases. Germline V gene sequence: CDR1 MGHRA, CDR2 YSYEKL. CDR3 in amino acids: CASSQSTGLTYEQYF. CDR3 nucleotides: TGCGCCAGCAGCCAATCGACAGGGCTTACCTACGAGCAGTACTTC.

The chain combines TRBV18 with TRBJ1-2; 7 nucleotides agree with TRBD1. V lost 0 bases, J lost 5 bases, and 18 bases stayed unmatched. The CDR3 loop spans 19 amino acids. Germline V gene data show CDR1 as KGHSH and CDR2 as LQKENI. In DNA form, the CDR3 reads TGTGCCAGCTCACCACCTTCAGGGGGAGGATTTTATGGATTTTATGGCTACACCTTC. It yields the protein CASSPPSGGGFYGFYGYTF.

This chain joins TRBV11-2 and TRBJ2-2, with 7 positions matching TRBD1. The CDR3 sequence is 14 residues long. Germline V gene data show CDR1 as SGHAT and CDR2 as FQNNGV. V lost 4 bases and J lost 5; bases outside the gene matches: 4. CDR3 DNA sequence: TGTGCCAGCAGCTCCACAGGGGAAACCGGGGAGCTGTTTTTT. It codes for CASSSTGETGELFF.

This clone was recorded many times. The gene calls are TRBV28 and TRBJ1-2; D not certain. V was trimmed by 2 bases and J by 6 bases, leaving 16 bases between them. CDR1 MDHEN and CDR2 SYDVKM come from the germline V gene. CDR3 size: 15 residues. The CDR3: CASSLRRLGLNGYTF. The CDR3, as DNA: TGTGCCAGCAGTTTACGACGCCTAGGGCTTAATGGCTACACCTTC.

This clone was observed once. This rearrangement joins TRBV10-3 to TRBJ2-7; 7 positions match TRBD2. Germline values: CDR1 ENHRY, CDR2 SYGVKD. J gave up 2 bases and V 6 bases, and 4 bases lay outside the gene matches. CDR3 length equals 13 residues. CDR3 nucleotide sequence: TGTGCCATCAGGGCGGGAGAAACCTACGAGCAGTACTTC. Its translation: CAIRAGETYEQYF.

The chain links TRBV5-6 to TRBJ2-3; 7 positions agree with TRBD1. The CDR3 has 13 amino acids. Losses at the gene ends were 2 bases for V and 6 bases for J; bases not matched to a gene: 3. In germline, CDR1 is SGHDT, CDR2 YYEEEE. For the CDR3, the DNA is TGTGCCAGCAGCTTAGGGGGCGCGGATACGCAGTATTTT. It codes for CASSLGGADTQYF.

This rearrangement joins TRBV5-1 to TRBJ1-2, with D possibly matching TRBD1 (5 bases). The CDR3 totals 15 residues. The V gene's germline CDR1 is SGHRS and CDR2 YFSETQ. Trimming left V 3 bases short and J 6 bases short, with 18 bases between. CDR3 sequence reads: CASSWSGSGRDGYTF. The CDR3 region has the DNA TGCGCCAGCAGCTGGTCCGGATCCGGCAGGGATGGCTACACCTTC. The full variable domain, completed using reference TRBV5-1 and TRBJ1-2, is KAGVTQTPRYLIKTRGQQVTLSCSPISGHRSVSWYQQTPGQGLQFLFEYFSETQRNKGNFPGRFSGRQFSNSRSEMNVSTLELGDSALYLCASSWSGSGRDGYTFGSGTRLTVV.

The V call is TRBV4-3, the J call TRBJ2-4; D gene ambiguous. The CDR3 sequence is 15 residues long. V was pared by 0 bases and J by 0 bases, with 6 bases between. Germline loops: CDR1 LGHNA, CDR2 YSLEER. CDR3 protein: CASSQDPIAKNIQYF. CDR3 in DNA: TGCGCCAGCAGCCAAGATCCTATAGCCAAAAACATTCAGTACTTC.

This clone occurred once. The rearrangement joins TRBV5-1 to TRBJ2-4; D unresolved. The CDR3 consists of 18 residues. Trimming removed 2 bases at V and 0 bases at J, with 18 bases between. Germline CDR1 and CDR2: SGHRS and YFSETQ. The CDR3 DNA reads as TGCGCCAGCAGCTTACGACAAGGCCTAGGGCTAGCCAAAAACATTCAGTACTTC. Its protein product is CASSLRQGLGLAKNIQYF.

The chain links TRBV30 to TRBJ2-2; D not resolved. This CDR3 contains 12 residues. Between the trimmed V and J ends, which lost 2 bases and 5 bases, there was a span of 6 bases. Germline V lookup: CDR1 GTSNPN, CDR2 SVGIG (reference sequence). The chain's CDR3 is CAWSYDTGELFF. The CDR3 DNA follows: TGTGCCTGGAGTTATGATACCGGGGAGCTGTTTTTT.

Written as DNA, the CDR3 is TGTGCCAGCAGTTACTCGGGCGCCGGGCCCCAGCATTTT. Translating gives CASSYSGAGPQHF. The chain carries TRBV27 and TRBJ1-5, with D uncertain. Germline V CDR1 and CDR2: MNHEY, SMNVEV (reference sequence). CDR3 length: 13 amino acids. V lost 4 bases and J lost 9, with 13 bases in between.

V and J are TRBV7-9 and TRBJ2-1; 9 bases are a match to TRBD2. Germline CDR1 is SEHNR and CDR2 is FQNEAQ (reference sequence). V shed 5 bases and J 0 bases; nucleotides not matched to a gene: 5. The CDR3 consists of 16 residues. CDR3 loop: CASSHRLAASYNEQFF. The CDR3 nucleotides are TGTGCCAGCAGCCATAGACTAGCGGCCTCCTACAATGAGCAGTTCTTC.

This chain connects TRBV6-1 to TRBJ2-6, with a weak D call TRBD1 (6 bases). CDR1 is MNHNS and CDR2 is SASEGT in the germline V gene. The CDR3 is 21 residues long. V lost 0 bases and J 1 base, leaving 22 bases between the germline ends. The CDR3 bases are TGTGCCAGCAGTGAAGCGATAACCGCAGGACAGATCTTTTCTGGGGCCAACGTCCTGACTTTC. It is translated as CASSEAITAGQIFSGANVLTF.

The chain combines TRBV4-1 with TRBJ2-5; D ambiguous. CDR1 and CDR2 from the germline V gene are MGHRA and YSYEKL. The ends were cut back, 0 bases at V and 5 bases at J, with 1 base in the middle. CDR3 length: 11 amino acids. DNA of the CDR3: TGCGCCAGCAGCCAAGATGAGACCCAGTACTTC. It encodes CASSQDETQYF.

The chain carries TRBV7-9 and TRBJ2-5; 7 bases fit TRBD1. This CDR3 comprises 14 residues. The germline V gene has CDR1 SEHNR and CDR2 FQNEAQ (reference sequence). Germline trimming cut 7 bases from V and 5 bases from J; bases unmatched to any gene: 10. CDR3 in amino acids: CASNQDRERETQYF. In DNA form, the CDR3 reads TGTGCCAGCAACCAAGACAGGGAGAGGGAGACCCAGTACTTC.

The V gene is TRBV4-2, the J gene TRBJ2-7, with D maybe TRBD2 (5 bases). V gave up 4 bases and J gave up 2 bases, with 15 bases separating them. From germline, CDR1 is LGHNA and CDR2 YNFKEQ. The CDR3 totals 15 residues. CDR3 loop: CASSPVWVRAYEQYF. CDR3 DNA sequence: TGTGCCAGCAGCCCCGTCTGGGTGCGGGCCTACGAGCAGTACTTC.

This clone was seen only once. The V and J genes are TRBV7-6 and TRBJ2-7, with 9 nucleotides matching TRBD2. From germline, CDR1 is SGHVS and CDR2 FNYEAQ. This CDR3 has 14 amino acids. V trimming: 2 bases; J trimming: 4 bases; junction bases outside the gene matches: 3. The CDR3 DNA reads as TGTGCCAGCAGCTTAACAGCGGGAGGTTACGAGCAGTACTTC. Its protein is CASSLTAGGYEQYF.

The chain couples TRBV5-6 to TRBJ2-7; 14 bases fit TRBD2. The CDR3 spans 19 residues. V gave up 0 bases and J gave up 3 bases; unmatched junction bases: 11. Germline V CDR1 and CDR2: SGHDT, YYEEEE. CDR3 loop: CASSLAVRGLAGEYYEQYF. The CDR3 DNA follows: TGTGCCAGCAGCTTGGCCGTCCGGGGACTAGCGGGAGAGTACTACGAGCAGTACTTC.

V and J are TRBV14 and TRBJ2-3; 14 nucleotides match TRBD2. Germline lookup yields CDR1 SGHDN and CDR2 FVKESK. After removal of 3 bases from V and 7 bases from J, the junction contained 18 bases not matched to a gene. The CDR3 is made up of 20 amino acids. The CDR3 protein is CASSHAFWAGGLAGVNTQYF. In DNA form, the CDR3 reads TGTGCCAGCAGCCACGCTTTCTGGGCGGGGGGACTAGCGGGAGTAAATACGCAGTATTTT. Combining the CDR3 with reference TRBV14 and TRBJ2-3 gives the whole variable domain EAGVTQFPSHSVIEKGQTVTLRCDPISGHDNLYWYRRVMGKEIKFLLHFVKESKQDESGMPNNRFLAERTGGTYSTLKVQPAELEDSGVYFCASSHAFWAGGLAGVNTQYFGPGTRLTVL.

This clone occurred once. This chain uses TRBV7-9 with TRBJ2-7; 11 bases map to TRBD2. The CDR3 extends over 16 amino acids. Unmatched junction bases numbered 9, after V lost 5 bases and J lost 3 bases. The germline V gene has CDR1 SEHNR and CDR2 FQNEAQ (reference sequence). For the CDR3, the DNA is TGTGCCAGCAGCCTACTGATAGGACTAGCGGGCTACGAGCAGTACTTC. This translates into CASSLLIGLAGYEQYF.